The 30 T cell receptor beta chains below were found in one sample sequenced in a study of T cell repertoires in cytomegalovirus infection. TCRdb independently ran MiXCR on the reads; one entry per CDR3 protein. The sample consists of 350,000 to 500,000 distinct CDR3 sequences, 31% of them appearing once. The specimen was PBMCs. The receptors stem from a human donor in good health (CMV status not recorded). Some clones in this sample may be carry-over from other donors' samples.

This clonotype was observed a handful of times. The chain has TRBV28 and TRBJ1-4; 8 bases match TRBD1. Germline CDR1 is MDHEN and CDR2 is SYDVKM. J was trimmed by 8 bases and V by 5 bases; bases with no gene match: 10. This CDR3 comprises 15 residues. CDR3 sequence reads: CASSTTAGGLEKLFF. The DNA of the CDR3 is TGTGCCAGCAGTACCACCGCAGGGGGCCTGGAAAAACTGTTTTTT.

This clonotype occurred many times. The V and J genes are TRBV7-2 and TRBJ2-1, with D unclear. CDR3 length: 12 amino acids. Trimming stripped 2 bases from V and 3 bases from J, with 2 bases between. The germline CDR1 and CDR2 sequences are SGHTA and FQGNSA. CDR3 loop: CASSLNYNEQFF. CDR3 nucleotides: TGTGCCAGCAGCTTAAACTACAATGAGCAGTTCTTC.

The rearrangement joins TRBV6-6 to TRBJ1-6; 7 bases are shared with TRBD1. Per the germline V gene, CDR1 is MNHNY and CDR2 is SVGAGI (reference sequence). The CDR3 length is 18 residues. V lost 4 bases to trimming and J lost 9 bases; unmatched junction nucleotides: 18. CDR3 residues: CASSFRTGLRLGGSPLHF. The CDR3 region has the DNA TGTGCCAGCAGTTTCAGGACAGGTCTTCGCTTGGGTGGTTCACCCCTCCACTTT.

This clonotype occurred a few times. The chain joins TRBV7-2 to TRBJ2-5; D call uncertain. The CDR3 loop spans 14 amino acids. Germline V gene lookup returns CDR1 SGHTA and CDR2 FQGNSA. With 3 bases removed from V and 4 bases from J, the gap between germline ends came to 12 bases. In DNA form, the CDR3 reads TGTGCCAGCAGCTTTCGGGCTCTGCTAGAGACCCAGTACTTC. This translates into CASSFRALLETQYF.

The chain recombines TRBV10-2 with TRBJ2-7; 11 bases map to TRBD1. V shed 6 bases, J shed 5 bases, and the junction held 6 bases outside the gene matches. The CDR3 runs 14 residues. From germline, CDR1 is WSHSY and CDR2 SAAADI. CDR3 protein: CASSDGTGGHEQYF. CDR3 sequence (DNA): TGCGCCAGCAGCGATGGGACAGGGGGACACGAGCAGTACTTC.

The CDR3 nucleotides are TGTGCCAGCAGCCATAGGGGACAGGGGATATACAATGAGCAGTTCTTC. Protein: CASSHRGQGIYNEQFF. The chain couples TRBV3-1 to TRBJ2-1; 10 bases are shared with TRBD1. The CDR3 is 16 residues long. J gave up 4 bases and V 3 bases, and 6 bases lay outside the gene matches. Germline V gives CDR1 LGHDT, CDR2 YNNKEL (reference sequence).

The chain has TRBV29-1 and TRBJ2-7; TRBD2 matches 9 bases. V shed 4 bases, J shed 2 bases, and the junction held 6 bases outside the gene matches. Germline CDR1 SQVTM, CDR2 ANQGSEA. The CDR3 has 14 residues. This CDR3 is CSVVSLAGTYEQYF. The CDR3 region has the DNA TGCAGCGTTGTGTCCCTAGCGGGGACCTACGAGCAGTACTTC.

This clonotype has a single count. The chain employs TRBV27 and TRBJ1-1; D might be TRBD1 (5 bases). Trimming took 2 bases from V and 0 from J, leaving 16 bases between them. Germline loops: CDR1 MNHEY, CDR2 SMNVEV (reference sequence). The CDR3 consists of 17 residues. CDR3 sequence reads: CASSLTPGRTMNTEAFF. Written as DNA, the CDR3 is TGTGCCAGCAGTTTAACCCCGGGACGGACTATGAACACTGAAGCTTTCTTT.

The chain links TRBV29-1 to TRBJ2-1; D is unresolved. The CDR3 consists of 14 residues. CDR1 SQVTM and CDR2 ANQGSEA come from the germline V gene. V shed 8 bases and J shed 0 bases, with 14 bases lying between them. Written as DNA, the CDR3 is TGCAGCATCTCAGTACCCCCCTCCTACAATGAGCAGTTCTTC. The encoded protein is CSISVPPSYNEQFF.

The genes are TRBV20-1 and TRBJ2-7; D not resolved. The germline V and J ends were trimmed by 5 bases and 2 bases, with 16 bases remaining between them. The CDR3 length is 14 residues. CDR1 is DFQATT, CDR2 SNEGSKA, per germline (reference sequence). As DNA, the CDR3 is TGCAGTGCTGGCGGACGGCCGAGCCCCTACGAGCAGTACTTC. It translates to CSAGGRPSPYEQYF.

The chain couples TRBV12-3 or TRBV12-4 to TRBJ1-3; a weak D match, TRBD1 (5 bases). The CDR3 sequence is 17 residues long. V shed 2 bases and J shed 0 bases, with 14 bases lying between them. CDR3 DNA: TGTGCCAGCAGTTTACTCCTCCCGGGGACCTCTGGAAACACCATATATTTT. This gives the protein CASSLLLPGTSGNTIYF.

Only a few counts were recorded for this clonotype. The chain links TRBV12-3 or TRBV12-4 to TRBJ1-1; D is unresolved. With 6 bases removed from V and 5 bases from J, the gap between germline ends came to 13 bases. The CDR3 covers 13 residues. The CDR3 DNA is TGTGCCAGCAGAACCAGGTCTGGGACTGAAGCTTTCTTT. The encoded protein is CASRTRSGTEAFF.

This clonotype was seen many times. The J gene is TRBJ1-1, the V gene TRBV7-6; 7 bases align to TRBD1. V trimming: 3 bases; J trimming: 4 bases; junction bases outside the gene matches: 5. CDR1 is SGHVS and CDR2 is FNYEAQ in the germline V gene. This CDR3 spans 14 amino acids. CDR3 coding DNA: TGTGCCAGCAGCTTGGCGACAGGGACCACTGAAGCTTTCTTT. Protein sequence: CASSLATGTTEAFF.

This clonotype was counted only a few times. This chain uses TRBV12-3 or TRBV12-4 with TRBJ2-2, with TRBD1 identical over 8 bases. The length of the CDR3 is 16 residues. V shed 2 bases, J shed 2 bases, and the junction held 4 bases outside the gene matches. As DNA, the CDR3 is TGTGCCAGCAGTTTAAGACAGGGGTTAAACACCGGGGAGCTGTTTTTT. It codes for CASSLRQGLNTGELFF.

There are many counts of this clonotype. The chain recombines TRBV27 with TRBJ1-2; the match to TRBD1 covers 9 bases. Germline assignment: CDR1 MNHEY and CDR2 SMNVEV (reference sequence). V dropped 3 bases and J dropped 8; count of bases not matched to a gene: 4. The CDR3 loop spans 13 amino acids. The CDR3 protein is CASSLGTGQGYTF. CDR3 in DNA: TGTGCCAGCAGTTTGGGGACAGGGCAAGGCTACACCTTC.

The CDR3 region is CASSYRRRWGNNSPLHF. The CDR3 DNA reads TGTGCCAGCAGCTACCGGAGAAGGTGGGGGAATAATTCACCCCTCCACTTT. This sequence joins TRBV7-9 and TRBJ1-6, with TRBD1 as a possible D gene (5 bases). Germline V lookup: CDR1 SEHNR, CDR2 FQNEAQ (reference sequence). V was trimmed by 4 bases and J by 5 bases, leaving 18 bases between them. The CDR3 has 17 amino acids.

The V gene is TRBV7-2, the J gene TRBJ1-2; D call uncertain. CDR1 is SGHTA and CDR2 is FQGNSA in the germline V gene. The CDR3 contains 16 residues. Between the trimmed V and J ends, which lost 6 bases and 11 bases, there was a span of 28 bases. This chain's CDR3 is CASRPVTQESYQYYTF. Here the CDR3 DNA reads TGTGCCAGCAGACCCGTGACTCAGGAATCCTATCAGTATTACACCTTC.

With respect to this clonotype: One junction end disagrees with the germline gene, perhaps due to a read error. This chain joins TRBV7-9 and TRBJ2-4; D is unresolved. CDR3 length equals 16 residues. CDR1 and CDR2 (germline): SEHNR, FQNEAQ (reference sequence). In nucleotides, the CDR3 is TGTGCCACCAGCCCGGGTTTGATCCTAGCCAAAAACATTCAGTACTTC. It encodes CATSPGLILAKNIQYF. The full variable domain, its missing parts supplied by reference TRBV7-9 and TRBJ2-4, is DTGVSQNPRHKITKRGQNVTFRCDPISEHNRLYWYRQTLGQGPEFLTYFQNEAQLEKSRLLSDRFSAERPKGSFSTLEIQRTEQGDSAMYLCATSPGLILAKNIQYFGAGTRLSVL.

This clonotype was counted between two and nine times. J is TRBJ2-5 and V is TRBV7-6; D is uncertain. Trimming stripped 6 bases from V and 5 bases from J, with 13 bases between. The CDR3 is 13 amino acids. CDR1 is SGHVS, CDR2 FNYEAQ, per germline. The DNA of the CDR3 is TGTGCCAGCAGTTCAATCCAGAGGGAGACCCAGTACTTC. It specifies CASSSIQRETQYF.

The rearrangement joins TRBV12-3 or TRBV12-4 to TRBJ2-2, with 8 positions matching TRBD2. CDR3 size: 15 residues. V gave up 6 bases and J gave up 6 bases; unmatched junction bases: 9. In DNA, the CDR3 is TGTGCCAGCAGCCCGGGGGGGGAACACCCCGGGGAGCTGTTTTTT. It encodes CASSPGGEHPGELFF.

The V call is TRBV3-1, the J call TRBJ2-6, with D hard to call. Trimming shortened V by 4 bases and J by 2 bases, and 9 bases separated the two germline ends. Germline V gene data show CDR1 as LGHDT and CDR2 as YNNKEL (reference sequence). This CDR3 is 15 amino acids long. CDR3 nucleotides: TGTGCCAGCAGCCTCGACGGAACTGGGGCCAACGTCCTGACTTTC. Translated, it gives CASSLDGTGANVLTF.

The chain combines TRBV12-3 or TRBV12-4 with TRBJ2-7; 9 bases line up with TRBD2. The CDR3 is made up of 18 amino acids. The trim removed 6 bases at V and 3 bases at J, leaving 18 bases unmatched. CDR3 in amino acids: CASSRSPLNLAGNYEQYF. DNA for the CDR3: TGTGCCAGCAGCCGGAGCCCCCTGAACCTAGCGGGGAACTACGAGCAGTACTTC.

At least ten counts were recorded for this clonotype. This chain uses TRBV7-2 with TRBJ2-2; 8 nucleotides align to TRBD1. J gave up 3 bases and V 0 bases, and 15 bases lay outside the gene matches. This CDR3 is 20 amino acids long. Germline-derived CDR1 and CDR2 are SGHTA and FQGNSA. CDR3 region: CASSLAFGRGLPRDTGELFF. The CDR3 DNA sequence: TGTGCCAGCAGCTTAGCGTTCGGCAGGGGGCTACCACGGGACACCGGGGAGCTGTTTTTT.

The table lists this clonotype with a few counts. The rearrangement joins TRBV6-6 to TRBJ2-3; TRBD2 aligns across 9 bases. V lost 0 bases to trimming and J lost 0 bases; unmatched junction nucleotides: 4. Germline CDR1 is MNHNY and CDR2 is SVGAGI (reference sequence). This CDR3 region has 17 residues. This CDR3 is CASSYSASGVSTDTQYF. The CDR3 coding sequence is TGTGCCAGCAGTTACTCGGCTAGCGGGGTTAGCACAGATACGCAGTATTTT.

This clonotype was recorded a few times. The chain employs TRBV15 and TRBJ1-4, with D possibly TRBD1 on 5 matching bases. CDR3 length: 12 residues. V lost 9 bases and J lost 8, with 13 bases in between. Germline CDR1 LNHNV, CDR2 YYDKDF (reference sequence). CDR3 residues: CATRGGVEKLFF. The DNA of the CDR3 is TGTGCCACTCGGGGGGGGGTCGAAAAACTGTTTTTT.

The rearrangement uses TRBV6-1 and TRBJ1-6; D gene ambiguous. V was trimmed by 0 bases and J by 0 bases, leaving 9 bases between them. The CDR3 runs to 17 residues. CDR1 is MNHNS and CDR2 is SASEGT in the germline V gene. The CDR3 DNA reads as TGTGCCAGCAGTGAAGCATTAGGGAGCTCCTATAATTCACCCCTCCACTTT. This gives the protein CASSEALGSSYNSPLHF.

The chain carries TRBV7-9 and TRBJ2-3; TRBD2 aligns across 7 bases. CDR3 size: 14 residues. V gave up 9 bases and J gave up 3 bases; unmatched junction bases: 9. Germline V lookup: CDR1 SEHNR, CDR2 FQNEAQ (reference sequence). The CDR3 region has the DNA TGTGCCAGTGGGGTCGAGCGGGGAACAGATACGCAGTATTTT. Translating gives CASGVERGTDTQYF.

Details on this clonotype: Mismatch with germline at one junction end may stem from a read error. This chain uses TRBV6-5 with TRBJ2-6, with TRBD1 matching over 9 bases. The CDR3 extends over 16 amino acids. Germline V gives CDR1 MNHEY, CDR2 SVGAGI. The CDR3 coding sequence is TGTTCCAGCAGCGATGGACAGGGGTCTGGGGCCAACGTCCTTACTTTC. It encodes CSSSDGQGSGANVLTF.

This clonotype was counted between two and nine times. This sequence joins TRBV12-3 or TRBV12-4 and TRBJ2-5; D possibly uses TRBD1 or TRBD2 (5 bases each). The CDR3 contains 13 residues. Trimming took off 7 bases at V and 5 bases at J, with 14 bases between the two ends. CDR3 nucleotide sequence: TGTGCCAGCACCCCTCTTGGGGGTGAGACCCAGTACTTC. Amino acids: CASTPLGGETQYF.

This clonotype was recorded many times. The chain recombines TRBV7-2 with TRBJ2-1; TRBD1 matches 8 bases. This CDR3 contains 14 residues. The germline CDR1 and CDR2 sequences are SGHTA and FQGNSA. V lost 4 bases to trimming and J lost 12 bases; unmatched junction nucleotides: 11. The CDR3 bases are TGTGCCAGCAGCTCCCGGACAGGGTTGGGTTGGCAGTTCTTC. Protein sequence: CASSSRTGLGWQFF.